These 13 T cell receptor beta chains were all obtained from the same sample, sequenced in a study of cytomegalovirus exposure and HLA in healthy donors (dated by TCRdb to about 2017). The method was the immunoSEQ multiplex PCR assay. For the multiplex PCR, a mixture combining 60 forward primers for TCR Vbeta segments and 13 reverse primers for TCR Jbeta segments was used. This immuneACCESS table, as held by TCRdb, lists in-frame sequences with V and J called but not all clones. Of the missing ones, under half trace to an unresolved V gene in checked studies; the others have no known cause. This sample comprises 150,000 to 200,000 clones, about 80% of them detected only once. The ten largest account for approximately 4.8% of the sample. Sequencing used PBMCs. These receptor sequences come from a man aged 30 to 45 in good health and CMV-seronegative.

The V gene is TRBV21-1, the J gene TRBJ2-2; the D call TRBD2 from the table was never checked on the DNA. TRBV21-1 is annotated as a pseudogene. CDR3 length: 14 amino acids. The CDR3 nucleotides read TGTGCCCCCCAAGGGAGGTCTCTCACCGGGGAGCTGTTTTTT. Its translation: CAPQGRSLTGELFF.

The chain couples TRBV25-1 to TRBJ2-1; possibly TRBD1 for D (7 bases). From germline, CDR1 is MGHDK and CDR2 SYGVNS. This CDR3 has 18 residues. V was pared by 7 bases and J by 2 bases, with 24 bases between. The CDR3: CASTGSPLTGEAYNEQFF. CDR3 sequence (DNA): TGTGCCAGCACCGGAAGCCCTCTAACAGGGGAGGCCTACAATGAGCAGTTCTTC.

As regards this clone: Compared with germline, one end of the junction differs, possibly owing to a read error. The V gene is TRBV30, the J gene TRBJ2-7; D is possibly TRBD2 (5 bases). CDR1 is GTSNPN and CDR2 is SVGIG in the germline V gene (reference sequence). The CDR3 has 13 residues. The CDR3, as DNA: TGTGCCTTCCTTCAAAGTACGGGATACGGGCAGTACTTC. This encodes CAFLQSTGYGQYF.

J is TRBJ2-3 and V is TRBV4-2; tentatively, D is TRBD1 (6 bases). V lost 2 bases to trimming and J lost 4 bases, with 10 bases between them. This CDR3 is 14 amino acids long. CDR1 and CDR2 from the germline V gene are LGHNA and YNFKEQ. The CDR3: CASSQITGSDTQYF. CDR3 nucleotides: TGTGCCAGCAGCCAAATTACAGGGTCAGATACGCAGTATTTT.

The rearrangement joins TRBV6-5 to TRBJ2-7; 7 nucleotides line up with TRBD2. The CDR3 spans 14 residues. V lost 5 bases to trimming and J lost 4 bases; unmatched junction nucleotides: 8. In germline, CDR1 is MNHEY, CDR2 SVGAGI. CDR3 nucleotide sequence: TGTGCCAGCAGTCCCTCGGGGGGTAGTTACGAGCAGTACTTC. It codes for CASSPSGGSYEQYF.

The chain joins TRBV5-1 to TRBJ2-2; tentatively, D is TRBD1 (6 bases). Germline assignment: CDR1 SGHRS and CDR2 YFSETQ. The V end lost 2 bases, the J end lost 0 bases, and 11 bases lay between the germline ends. This CDR3 is 16 amino acids long. The CDR3 nucleotides read TGCGCCAGCAGCTTCTCGGGACACACGAACACCGGGGAGCTGTTTTTT. It codes for CASSFSGHTNTGELFF.

The V and J genes are TRBV6-6 and TRBJ2-3; 8 bases are shared with TRBD2. Germline loops: CDR1 MNHNY, CDR2 SVGAGI (reference sequence). V lost 6 bases, J lost 6 bases, and 11 bases stayed unmatched. The CDR3 runs 15 residues. The DNA for the CDR3 is TGTGCCAGCAGCCTTAGCGGGGACTTCCGGGATACGCAGTATTTT. Translating it yields CASSLSGDFRDTQYF.

This clone was observed a few times. The CDR3 region has the DNA TGTGCCAGCAGTTTGGGAACTAGCGGGAGGGTGAACAATGAGCAGTTCTTC. Translating it yields CASSLGTSGRVNNEQFF. V gene TRBV27 combines with J gene TRBJ2-1; the match to TRBD2 covers 13 bases. The CDR3 extends over 17 amino acids. CDR1 is MNHEY and CDR2 is SMNVEV in the germline V gene (reference sequence). Trimming took 3 bases from V and 5 from J; bases not matched to a gene: 7.

The V and J genes are TRBV6-1 and TRBJ2-1; 9 positions match TRBD2. The CDR3 has 13 residues. V lost 5 bases to trimming and J lost 10 bases; unmatched junction nucleotides: 6. The germline CDR1 and CDR2 sequences are MNHNS and SASEGT. The CDR3 here is CASSSLLAGEQFF. CDR3 coding DNA: TGTGCCAGCAGTTCACTACTAGCGGGCGAGCAGTTCTTC.

The V gene is TRBV19, the J gene TRBJ1-2; no clear D. The CDR3 consists of 11 residues. The germline V gene has CDR1 LNHDA and CDR2 SQIVND (reference sequence). V lost 6 bases to trimming and J lost 8 bases, with 10 bases between them. CDR3 in amino acids: CASRWTQGYTF. Written as DNA, the CDR3 is TGTGCCAGTAGGTGGACTCAGGGCTACACCTTC.

CDR3 coding DNA: TGCGCCAGCAGCGTTTCAGGGGGCCGCTACGAGCAGTACTTC. Amino acids: CASSVSGGRYEQYF. The chain combines TRBV5-1 with TRBJ2-7, with 8 bases lining up with TRBD1. Per germline, CDR1 SGHRS and CDR2 YFSETQ. Losses at the gene ends were 4 bases for V and 3 bases for J; bases not matched to a gene: 6. The CDR3 is 14 amino acids. Complete variable domain (other parts from reference TRBV5-1 and TRBJ2-7): KAGVTQTPRYLIKTRGQQVTLSCSPISGHRSVSWYQQTPGQGLQFLFEYFSETQRNKGNFPGRFSGRQFSNSRSEMNVSTLELGDSALYLCASSVSGGRYEQYFGPGTRLTVT.

The chain links TRBV25-1 to TRBJ1-6, with a weak D call TRBD1 (5 bases). The CDR3 totals 12 residues. Between the trimmed V and J ends, which lost 7 bases and 13 bases, there was a span of 14 bases. Germline V lookup: CDR1 MGHDK, CDR2 SYGVNS. The chain's CDR3 is CASKTNRSPLHF. CDR3 coding DNA: TGTGCCAGCAAAACAAACAGGTCGCCCCTCCACTTT. Full variable domain (missing parts from reference TRBV25-1 and TRBJ1-6): EADIYQTPRYLVIGTGKKITLECSQTMGHDKMYWYQQDPGMELHLIHYSYGVNSTEKGDLSSESTVSRIRTEHFPLTLESARPSHTSQYLCASKTNRSPLHFGNGTRLTVT.

V and J are TRBV28 and TRBJ2-2; 7 bases align to TRBD2. Germline CDR1 is MDHEN and CDR2 is SYDVKM. V was clipped by 11 bases and J by 5 bases; unmatched bases: 5. The CDR3 length is 12 residues. In DNA form, the CDR3 reads TGTGCCGGCGGGGGTGGTACCGGGGAGCTGTTTTTT. Protein sequence: CAGGGGTGELFF.